Shown below are 30 T cell receptor beta chains from a single sample sequenced in a study of T cells expressing NK-cell markers. TCRdb reprocessed the 5' RACE reads; each CDR3 protein has one entry and no DNA is given. The table lists roughly 420,000 distinct CDR3 sequences. Specimen: blood T cells: a sorted CD56 or NKG2C T cell subset, CD4+ or CD8+ T cells, or bulk PBMC T cells (not recorded which). The receptors derive from a woman aged 18 to 75 in good health.

The chain uses TRBV15 and TRBJ1-4; there is no DNA to check the TCRdb D call of TRBD1. The germline CDR1 and CDR2 sequences are LNHNV and YYDKDF (reference sequence). CDR3 length: 13 amino acids. CDR3: CATQGEANEKLFF.

V gene TRBV21-1 combines with J gene TRBJ2-2; the D call from TCRdb, TRBD2, cannot be confirmed without DNA. TRBV21-1 is noted as a pseudogene. The CDR3 has 19 amino acids. CDR3 residues: CASSKRSSGINANTGELFF.

The rearrangement links TRBV14 to TRBJ2-7; as DNA is missing, the TRBD2 call by TCRdb cannot be tested. The CDR3 covers 15 residues. The germline CDR1 and CDR2 sequences are SGHDN and FVKESK. The CDR3 sequence is CASSRGSPPIYEQYF.

CDR3 amino acids: CASRRQARAGELFF. The chain is built from TRBV12-3 or TRBV12-4 and TRBJ2-2; TCRdb gives TRBD1 as the D gene, but with no DNA this cannot be confirmed. The CDR3 covers 14 residues.

This chain connects TRBV7-3 to TRBJ2-5. Germline V gene lookup returns CDR1 SGHTA and CDR2 FQGTGA. The length of the CDR3 is 14 residues. The CDR3 here is CASSSKDGGETQYF.

The genes are TRBV5-1 and TRBJ2-1; TCRdb reports TRBD2, a call that lacks DNA to check it against. This CDR3 spans 13 amino acids. From germline, CDR1 is SGHRS and CDR2 YFSETQ. The CDR3 loop is CASSLGLAGQQFF.

The rearrangement links TRBV5-1 to TRBJ2-3. The germline CDR1 and CDR2 sequences are SGHRS and YFSETQ. The CDR3 consists of 16 residues. CDR3 region: CASSRSSTGDTDTQYF.

V is TRBV5-6 and J is TRBJ1-2. The CDR3 has 14 amino acids. Germline V lookup: CDR1 SGHDT, CDR2 YYEEEE. This CDR3 reads CASSLVADNYGYTF.

The chain is built from TRBV7-9 and TRBJ2-7; TCRdb outputs TRBD1, but without DNA this stays unchecked. This CDR3 is 14 amino acids long. CDR1 SEHNR and CDR2 FQNEAQ come from the germline V gene (reference sequence). This CDR3 reads CASSFSTGIDEQYF.

The chain joins TRBV5-6 to TRBJ2-6; TCRdb's assignment of TRBD1 cannot be checked, as there is no DNA. The CDR3 has 15 residues. From germline, CDR1 is SGHDT and CDR2 YYEEEE. CDR3 protein: CASSTLVAGANVLTF. The full variable domain, with the rest looked up from reference TRBV5-6 and TRBJ2-6, is DAGVTQSPTHLIKTRGQQVTLRCSPKSGHDTVSWYQQALGQGPQFIFQYYEEEERQRGNFPDRFSGHQFPNYSSELNVNALLLGDSALYLCASSTLVAGANVLTFGAGSRLTVL.

The chain joins TRBV29-1 to TRBJ2-7; TCRdb picks TRBD2, but there is no DNA to check that call. Germline CDR1 SQVTM, CDR2 ANQGSEA. This CDR3 is 13 amino acids long. The CDR3 reads CSSSAGTGYEQYF.

The chain links TRBV12-3 or TRBV12-4 to TRBJ1-2. The CDR3 covers 14 residues. This CDR3 is CASSLSALNYGYTF.

The V call is TRBV25-1, the J call TRBJ2-1; as DNA is missing, the TRBD2 call by TCRdb cannot be tested. CDR1 MGHDK and CDR2 SYGVNS come from the germline V gene. The CDR3 contains 16 residues. The CDR3: CASSDAGGLAANEQFF.

The rearrangement joins TRBV6-5 to TRBJ2-1. The CDR3 has 15 residues. CDR1 is MNHEY, CDR2 SVGAGI, per germline. The chain's CDR3 is CASSWVQSSYNEQFF.

The chain has TRBV28 and TRBJ2-7; TCRdb calls TRBD2, which cannot be checked without DNA. This CDR3 is 19 amino acids long. The germline gives CDR1 MDHEN, CDR2 SYDVKM. CDR3 in amino acids: CASSLWSGLAGRQAYEQYF.

The V and J genes are TRBV5-1 and TRBJ1-1; TCRdb returns TRBD1, unconfirmable since there is no DNA. Per germline, CDR1 SGHRS and CDR2 YFSETQ. The CDR3 loop spans 14 amino acids. The CDR3 loop reads CASSLTGLNTEAFF. Full variable domain (rest looked up from reference TRBV5-1 and TRBJ1-1): KAGVTQTPRYLIKTRGQQVTLSCSPISGHRSVSWYQQTPGQGLQFLFEYFSETQRNKGNFPGRFSGRQFSNSRSEMNVSTLELGDSALYLCASSLTGLNTEAFFGQGTRLTVV.

V and J are TRBV6-5 and TRBJ2-3. Germline V gives CDR1 MNHEY, CDR2 SVGAGI. The CDR3 extends over 14 amino acids. CDR3 sequence reads: CASSYSTVADTQYF.

V is TRBV20-1 and J is TRBJ2-5; TCRdb's D call, TRBD2, is unchecked because there is no DNA. This CDR3 contains 14 residues. Germline V CDR1 and CDR2: DFQATT, SNEGSKA (reference sequence). The CDR3 sequence: CSARMDYLVETQYF.

The CDR3 loop reads CASSPGQGPNSPLHF. V usage is TRBV12-3 or TRBV12-4 and J usage is TRBJ1-6; absent DNA, TCRdb's TRBD1 call cannot be checked. The CDR3 consists of 15 residues.

The gene calls are TRBV28 and TRBJ2-7; TCRdb selects TRBD1, and the lack of DNA leaves this call unchecked. CDR3 length: 15 amino acids. Germline V gene sequence: CDR1 MDHEN, CDR2 SYDVKM. This CDR3 reads CASSSPGTGGSEQYF.

The chain joins TRBV5-4 to TRBJ2-5. The CDR3 consists of 15 residues. Per the germline V gene, CDR1 is SGHNT and CDR2 is YYREEE (reference sequence). The CDR3 protein is CASSFLPTTQETQYF.

This chain links TRBV28 with TRBJ2-1; the D call of TRBD1 rests on TCRdb alone, since no DNA is present to check it. This CDR3 has 15 residues. CDR1 is MDHEN and CDR2 is SYDVKM in the germline V gene. The CDR3 here is CASTRDRGSYNEQFF.

This chain joins TRBV3-1 and TRBJ1-6. The length of the CDR3 is 16 residues. CDR1 is LGHDT and CDR2 is YNNKEL in the germline V gene (reference sequence). The CDR3 spells CASKEVAQRDNSPLHF.

The genes are TRBV4-2 and TRBJ2-7; TCRdb proposes TRBD2, but this gene call is untestable without DNA. The length of the CDR3 is 15 residues. The germline gives CDR1 LGHNA, CDR2 YNFKEQ. The CDR3 here is CASRDSHSSGHEQYF.

The chain couples TRBV20-1 to TRBJ2-2; TCRdb's D call, TRBD2, is unchecked because there is no DNA. CDR3 size: 14 residues. Germline CDR1 is DFQATT and CDR2 is SNEGSKA (reference sequence). CDR3 residues: CSASRQAGAGELFF.

The V call is TRBV27, the J call TRBJ2-1; TCRdb indicates TRBD1, and absent DNA this call remains unverified. CDR3 length: 15 residues. Germline CDR1 and CDR2: MNHEY and SMNVEV (reference sequence). This CDR3 is CASCLSSPTYNEQFF.

The V call is TRBV20-1, the J call TRBJ2-7; TCRdb's D call, TRBD2, is unchecked because there is no DNA. This CDR3 has 15 residues. The germline gives CDR1 DFQATT, CDR2 SNEGSKA (reference sequence). The CDR3 loop reads CSASLGLAASYEQYF.

The chain employs TRBV20-1 and TRBJ2-2; absent DNA, TCRdb's TRBD1 call cannot be checked. The length of the CDR3 is 14 residues. The germline gives CDR1 DFQATT, CDR2 SNEGSKA (reference sequence). CDR3 protein: CSAPFRGNTGELFF.

This chain links TRBV2 with TRBJ2-3; as DNA is missing, the TRBD2 call by TCRdb cannot be tested. Germline CDR1 SNHLY, CDR2 FYNNEI. The CDR3 loop spans 14 amino acids. This CDR3 reads CAIGLAGTTDTQYF.

The gene calls are TRBV23-1 and TRBJ2-2; the TCRdb D gene call, TRBD1, has no DNA to confirm it. TRBV23-1 is labeled an ORF, and its function is uncertain. The CDR3 length is 16 residues. CDR3: CASSPRGTRETGELFF.